This is a list of T cell receptor beta chains from one sample in a study of cytomegalovirus exposure and HLA in healthy donors. Assay: immunoSEQ multiplex PCR; the TCRdb copy retains only in-frame clones and omits some. The table records about 100,000 clones, roughly 9.1% of them present only once. The source material was PBMCs. The receptors were gathered from a man aged 35-49 years in good health and CMV-seropositive. CDR3s include the opening cysteine and the closing phenylalanine or tryptophan. D genes are given only for firm matches. Expanded clones are given a class, and other clones once, few, many or no size at all.

d_gene	abundance	v_gene	j_gene	CDR3nt	CDR3aa
.	few	TRBV28	TRBJ1-2	TGTGCCAGCAGTTTCGGGGTGTTGGGCTACACCTTC	CASSFGVLGYTF
.	.	TRBV11-1	TRBJ2-7	TGTGCCAGCAGCCCCCCTGCCTACGAGCAGTACTTC	CASSPPAYEQYF
.	few	TRBV6-5	TRBJ2-2	TGTGCCAGCAGTTACTCGACCAGGGGAGCCGGGGAGCTGTTTTTT	CASSYSTRGAGELFF
.	few	TRBV14	TRBJ2-7	TGTGCCAGCAGCCAAGACAAAGGAGGCTCCTACGAGCAGTACTTC	CASSQDKGGSYEQYF
.	.	TRBV30	TRBJ2-5	TGTGCCTGGGACACTCAGGGAGAGACCCAGTACTTC	CAWDTQGETQYF
TRBD2	few	TRBV5-6	TRBJ2-7	TGTGCCAGCAGCTTCCTCGGGAGGGCCTCCCCCGAGCAGTACTTC	CASSFLGRASPEQYF
TRBD2	few	TRBV19	TRBJ2-1	TGTGCCAGTACCTTCGGGACTAGCGGTTACAATGAGCAGTTCTTC	CASTFGTSGYNEQFF
.	.	TRBV5-1	TRBJ1-2	TGCGCCAGCAGCTTGGGTAGTCTCGGGGATGGCTACACCTTC	CASSLGSLGDGYTF
TRBD2	few	TRBV7-9	TRBJ2-1	TGTGCCAGCAGCTTCGGTAGCGGGAGTGATAATGAGCAGTTCTTC	CASSFGSGSDNEQFF
TRBD1	.	TRBV19	TRBJ1-5	TGTGCCAGTAGTACCCATCAGGGGGCTACGATAAGCCAGCCCCAGCATTTT	CASSTHQGATISQPQHF
TRBD1	.	TRBV28	TRBJ2-1	TGTGCCAGCAGTTTATTGGCAGGGGGCCTTGACAATGAGCAGTTCTTC	CASSLLAGGLDNEQFF
TRBD2	.	TRBV5-6	TRBJ2-1	TGTGCCAGCAGCTTGACCCGACAATCACTAGCGGGAGGGATACAGTTCTTC	CASSLTRQSLAGGIQFF
.	.	TRBV5-1	TRBJ1-1	TGCGCCAGCAGCTTGGGGGCACAGGGCGGCACTGAAGCTTTCTTT	CASSLGAQGGTEAFF